Listed here is a single T cell receptor beta chain. These data come from a study of regulatory T cells in long-lasting Graves disease. Noted time point: persistent/refractory GD, antithyroid drugs over 5 years with positive TRAb. Construction of the TCR library relied on RNA isolated from PBMCs. Germline V gene data show CDR1 as PRHDT and CDR2 as FYEKMQ (reference sequence). The CDR3 covers 12 residues. V lost 4 bases, J lost 5 bases, and 5 bases lay in between. According to the study, TCR beta libraries were built with iRepertoire HTBI primers and CDR3-region Arm-PCR. MiXCR was run by TCRdb on the multiplex PCR reads, yielding one entry per CDR3 protein. The table includes some 370,000 distinct CDR3 sequences, 20% to 25% detected once.

The clonotype comes from a woman aged 40 to 49 with Graves disease. This chain links TRBV13 with TRBJ1-4; D is undetermined. Sequencing used peripheral blood mononuclear cells (PBMCs), obtained when the disease was refractory, from a patient treated with antithyroid drugs. The CDR3 DNA follows: TGTGCCAGCAGCTACCCGAATGAAAAACTGTTTTTT. Translated, it gives CASSYPNEKLFF.